The rows below give T cell receptor beta chains drawn from one sample of a study of shared clonotypes between healthy human individuals. Measured with immunoSEQ multiplex PCR; TCRdb has only the in-frame clones, and not every one. Here the sample spans about 470,000 clones, around 75% being singletons. Sample: PBMCs. The receptor set was obtained from a woman between 40 and 55 years old in good health. Some clones in this sample may be carry-over from other donors' samples. Both conserved end residues are part of each CDR3. The order of the fields is clone size, D gene, J gene, V gene, CDR3 DNA, CDR3 protein. D genes are given only for firm matches. Expanded clones are given a class, and other clones once, few, many or no size at all.

size: .
D: .
J: TRBJ2-3
V: TRBV2
DNA: TGTGCCAGCAGTGAATCAAGGGGAAGGGGCACAGATACGCAGTATTTT
CDR3: CASSESRGRGTDTQYF

size: .
D: TRBD2
J: TRBJ2-1
V: TRBV19
DNA: TGTGCCAGTAGTATGCGCCTCGGGCTAGCGGGAGGGGGGGAGCAGTTCTTC
CDR3: CASSMRLGLAGGGEQFF

size: once
D: .
J: TRBJ2-7
V: TRBV29-1
DNA: TGCAGCGTGGAGGACTCCTACGAGCAGTACTTC
CDR3: CSVEDSYEQYF

size: .
D: .
J: TRBJ2-3
V: TRBV4-2
DNA: TGTGCCAGCAGCCAAGATGGGGCTAGAGGGGATACGCAGTATTTT
CDR3: CASSQDGARGDTQYF

size: once
D: .
J: TRBJ1-1
V: TRBV15
DNA: TGTGCCACCAGCAGAGTGGAAGACACTGAAGCTTTCTTT
CDR3: CATSRVEDTEAFF

size: .
D: .
J: TRBJ1-4
V: TRBV7-6
DNA: TGTGCCAGCAGCCCCCCCGGGGGTAATGAAAAACTGTTTTTT
CDR3: CASSPPGGNEKLFF

size: .
D: .
J: TRBJ1-2
V: TRBV11-2
DNA: TGTGCCAGCAGCTCCGGACGGCTTAACTATGGCTACACCTTC
CDR3: CASSSGRLNYGYTF

size: .
D: .
J: TRBJ1-1
V: TRBV5-1
DNA: TGCGCCAGCAGCTGGAGCAGGTCGAACACTGAAGCTTTCTTT
CDR3: CASSWSRSNTEAFF

size: .
D: .
J: TRBJ2-5
V: TRBV6-1
DNA: TGTGCCAGCAGTGGGGAGATTGAGACCCAGTACTTC
CDR3: CASSGEIETQYF

size: .
D: TRBD2
J: TRBJ2-7
V: TRBV28
DNA: TGTGCCAGCAGTTTAGCGGGAGCTTCCTACGAGCAGTACTTC
CDR3: CASSLAGASYEQYF

size: .
D: .
J: TRBJ1-6
V: TRBV7-2
DNA: TGTGCCAGCAGCACTAGCACTTCACCCCTCCACTTT
CDR3: CASSTSTSPLHF

size: .
D: .
J: TRBJ1-1
V: TRBV11-2
DNA: TGTGCCAGCAGCTTAGTGGCCCTGAACACTGAAGCTTTCTTT
CDR3: CASSLVALNTEAFF

size: .
D: TRBD1
J: TRBJ1-3
V: TRBV28
DNA: TGTGCCAGCAGTTTTAGGGCCGGGACAGGCCGCTCTGGAAACACCATATATTTT
CDR3: CASSFRAGTGRSGNTIYF

size: .
D: .
J: TRBJ2-1
V: TRBV6-5
DNA: TGTGCCAGCAGGCAACAGAATGAGCAGTTCTTC
CDR3: CASRQQNEQFF

size: .
D: TRBD2
J: TRBJ2-1
V: TRBV28
DNA: TGTGCCAGCAGTTTATGGGGGCTAGCGGGAACCCTCGACAATGAGCAGTTCTTC
CDR3: CASSLWGLAGTLDNEQFF